This is a list of T cell receptor beta chains from one sample in a study of cytomegalovirus exposure and HLA in healthy donors. Assay used: immunoSEQ multiplex PCR; TCRdb lists only in-frame clones, some missing. The repertoire holds roughly 180,000 clones, about 75% seen once, with about 7.7% in the top ten. Material for sequencing was PBMCs. These receptor sequences come from a woman aged 40 to 49 in good health and CMV-seropositive. The CDR3 runs from the conserved cysteine through the conserved F or W. D genes are given only for firm matches. Clone size is given for some rows only: seen once, a few or many times, or a class if the clone is expanded.

once | TRBJ2-5 | TRBD2 | TRBV15 | CATSRDYGRDETQYF | TGTGCCACCAGCAGAGATTACGGGAGGGACGAGACCCAGTACTTC
- | TRBJ2-3 | TRBD2 | TRBV5-1 | CASSFTASGRALDTQYF | TGCGCCAGCAGCTTTACCGCTAGCGGGAGGGCCCTAGATACGCAGTATTTT
once | TRBJ1-2 | TRBD1 | TRBV7-9 | CASSLSGRGPNYGYTF | TGTGCCAGCAGCTTAAGTGGCAGGGGGCCGAACTATGGCTACACCTTC
- | TRBJ2-5 | TRBD2 | TRBV5-1 | CASSFGSISGGKETQYF | TGCGCCAGCAGCTTCGGGTCCATTAGCGGGGGGAAAGAGACCCAGTACTTC
few | TRBJ2-2 | TRBD1 | TRBV27 | CASSLRSRDRFTGELFF | TGTGCCAGCAGTTTAAGGTCCCGGGACAGGTTCACCGGGGAGCTGTTTTTT
- | TRBJ2-2 | TRBD2 | TRBV7-6 | CASSSGLAGARGGELFF | TGTGCCAGCAGTTCGGGACTAGCGGGAGCGCGAGGCGGGGAGCTGTTTTTT
- | TRBJ1-2 | TRBD1 | TRBV28 | CISRGRGGYTF | TGTATTAGCAGGGGGCGCGGTGGCTACACCTTC
once | TRBJ2-4 | TRBD2 | TRBV6-4 | CASSDSWGGKAKNIQYF | TGTGCCAGCAGTGACTCATGGGGGGGTAAAGCCAAAAACATTCAGTACTTC
few | TRBJ2-1 | TRBD2 | TRBV19 | CASSIGWASGNNEQFF | TGTGCCAGTAGTATAGGGTGGGCTAGCGGGAATAATGAGCAGTTCTTC
- | TRBJ2-3 | - | TRBV29-1 | CSVTVDFTDTQYF | TGCAGCGTTACTGTAGATTTCACAGATACGCAGTATTTT
- | TRBJ2-7 | TRBD2 | TRBV7-9 | CASSLGLAGVVYEQYF | TGTGCCAGCAGCTTAGGACTAGCGGGAGTGGTATACGAGCAGTACTTC
- | TRBJ1-3 | TRBD1 | TRBV7-9 | CASSFRDRGRNTIYF | TGTGCCAGCAGCTTCCGGGACAGGGGAAGAAACACCATATATTTT
- | TRBJ2-7 | TRBD2 | TRBV18 | CASSPSVGLAGPSYEQYF | TGTGCCAGCTCACCAAGTGTTGGGCTAGCGGGACCCTCCTACGAGCAGTACTTC
- | TRBJ1-1 | TRBD1 | TRBV7-2 | CASSLGTANTEAFF | TGTGCCAGCAGCCTCGGGACAGCCAACACTGAAGCTTTCTTT
- | TRBJ2-2 | TRBD2 | TRBV28 | CASSPYLAGVETGELFF | TGTGCCAGCAGTCCGTACTTAGCGGGAGTGGAGACCGGGGAGCTGTTTTTT
- | TRBJ2-7 | TRBD1 | TRBV28 | CASSLGQGRVQYF | TGTGCCAGCAGTCTAGGACAGGGGAGGGTGCAGTACTTC
- | TRBJ2-1 | TRBD2 | TRBV18 | CASSPSKLAVSSYNEQFF | TGTGCCAGCTCACCGTCGAAACTAGCGGTAAGCTCCTACAATGAGCAGTTCTTC
- | TRBJ2-2 | - | TRBV11-3 | CASSLDPSPGELFF | TGTGCCAGCAGCTTAGATCCTTCCCCCGGGGAGCTGTTTTTT
- | TRBJ1-1 | - | TRBV7-9 | CASSLAVTGEAFF | TGTGCCAGCAGCTTAGCGGTGACAGGTGAAGCTTTCTTT
few | TRBJ1-2 | TRBD1 | TRBV7-2 | CASSLDGGDSYGHGYTF | TGTGCCAGCAGCTTAGATGGAGGGGACAGCTATGGCCATGGCTACACCTTC
- | TRBJ2-7 | TRBD2 | TRBV5-4 | CASSSSGRASVDEQYF | TGTGCCAGCAGCAGTAGCGGGAGGGCCTCTGTGGACGAGCAGTACTTC
- | TRBJ2-7 | - | TRBV5-6 | CASSFFALRAAEQYF | TGTGCCAGCAGCTTTTTCGCGCTCAGGGCCGCCGAGCAGTACTTC
- | TRBJ2-2 | TRBD2 | TRBV27 | CASSLRVGLAGAGELFF | TGTGCCAGCAGTTTGCGGGTTGGACTAGCGGGAGCCGGGGAGCTGTTTTTT
- | TRBJ2-7 | TRBD1 | TRBV5-1 | CASSLRQGSSYEQYF | TGCGCCAGCAGCTTGAGACAGGGGAGTTCCTACGAGCAGTACTTC
- | TRBJ2-3 | TRBD2 | TRBV7-9 | CASSPGHALAASSTDTQYF | TGTGCCAGCAGCCCTGGACATGCTCTAGCGGCGTCTAGCACAGATACGCAGTATTTT
- | TRBJ2-7 | TRBD2 | TRBV6-1 | CASHPASGSYEQYF | TGTGCCAGCCATCCCGCTAGCGGAAGTTACGAGCAGTACTTC
few | TRBJ2-7 | TRBD1 | TRBV18 | CASSAGTGVTYEQYF | TGTGCCAGCTCAGCTGGGACAGGGGTTACTTACGAGCAGTACTTC
few | TRBJ2-5 | TRBD2 | TRBV6-4 | CANFASGFDQETQYF | TGTGCCAACTTCGCTAGCGGGTTCGACCAAGAGACCCAGTACTTC
few | TRBJ1-1 | - | TRBV15 | CATSREAGRTAEAFF | TGTGCCACCAGCAGAGAAGCGGGCCGCACCGCTGAAGCTTTCTTT
- | TRBJ2-7 | - | TRBV30 | CAWRAPQRRYEQYF | TGTGCCTGGAGGGCTCCTCAGCGACGTTACGAGCAGTACTTC
- | TRBJ1-2 | - | TRBV13 | CASRGGWDGYTF | TGTGCCAGCAGGGGGGGTTGGGATGGCTACACCTTC
- | TRBJ1-2 | - | TRBV21-1 | CASSKRGGTYGYTF | TGTGCCAGCAGCAAAAGAGGCGGAACCTATGGCTACACCTTC
- | TRBJ2-5 | - | TRBV7-3 | CASSRSGQETQYF | TGTGCCAGCAGCCGAAGCGGCCAAGAGACCCAGTACTTC
- | TRBJ2-3 | TRBD1 | TRBV19 | CASTTTTRQGADTQYF | TGTGCCAGTACCACTACCACCCGACAGGGCGCAGATACGCAGTATTTT
- | TRBJ2-4 | - | TRBV11-1 | CASSHSRDFQAKNIQYF | TGTGCCAGCAGTCATTCCCGGGACTTTCAAGCCAAAAACATTCAGTACTTC
- | TRBJ2-5 | - | TRBV7-9 | CASSSAVGGKKETQYF | TGTGCCAGCAGCTCCGCGGTGGGGGGAAAAAAAGAGACCCAGTACTTC
- | TRBJ1-2 | TRBD1 | TRBV19 | CASYYQGDPSYGYTF | TGTGCCAGTTACTACCAGGGGGACCCGTCCTATGGCTACACCTTC
- | TRBJ2-7 | TRBD2 | TRBV5-1 | CASSLGLAGGTYEQYF | TGCGCCAGCAGCTTGGGGCTAGCGGGAGGCACCTACGAGCAGTACTTC
- | TRBJ2-3 | - | TRBV18 | CASSPPGLSSSTDTQYF | TGTGCCAGCTCACCACCTGGACTTTCCTCTAGCACAGATACGCAGTATTTT
- | TRBJ1-1 | TRBD1 | TRBV5-1 | CASSSGQGTEAFF | TGCGCCAGCAGCTCGGGACAGGGGACTGAAGCTTTCTTT
- | TRBJ1-1 | - | TRBV19 | CASSMRRTEAFF | TGTGCCAGTAGTATGAGGAGAACAGAAGCTTTCTTT
few | TRBJ1-1 | - | TRBV5-1 | CASSSQTMNTEAFF | TGCGCCAGCAGCTCACAAACCATGAACACTGAAGCTTTCTTT
- | TRBJ2-5 | - | TRBV27 | CASSLSYRVRFGEQYF | TGTGCCAGCAGTTTATCCTACAGGGTGAGGTTCGGGGAGCAGTACTTC
- | TRBJ2-7 | - | TRBV7-9 | CASSGGPIGSYEQYF | TGTGCCAGCAGCGGGGGCCCCATTGGGTCCTACGAGCAGTACTTC
- | TRBJ2-7 | - | TRBV21-1 | CASSKGTATTYEQYF | TGTGCCAGCAGCAAAGGGACAGCGACTACCTACGAGCAGTACTTC
- | TRBJ2-7 | - | TRBV29-1 | CSVSGTRVSEQYF | TGCAGCGTTTCCGGGACAAGGGTGAGCGAGCAGTACTTC
- | TRBJ2-1 | TRBD2 | TRBV19 | CASSRRLAGGPGGNEQFF | TGTGCCAGTAGTCGCCGACTAGCGGGAGGGCCGGGGGGGAATGAGCAGTTCTTC
- | TRBJ2-7 | - | TRBV19 | CASSSDSLSSYEQYF | TGTGCCAGTAGCTCTGACAGCCTTAGCTCCTACGAGCAGTACTTC
- | TRBJ2-1 | - | TRBV11-1 | CASSLSSYNEQFF | TGTGCCAGCAGCCTTAGCTCCTACAATGAGCAGTTCTTC
once | TRBJ2-2 | - | TRBV7-2 | CASSVDSSNTGELFF | TGTGCCAGCAGCGTGGACAGTTCGAACACCGGGGAGCTGTTTTTT
once | TRBJ2-2 | - | TRBV6-5 | CASLGQTGELFF | TGTGCCAGCCTCGGACAGACCGGGGAGCTGTTTTTT
- | TRBJ2-5 | - | TRBV9 | CASSVRSEGTQYF | TGTGCCAGCAGCGTACGGTCCGAGGGGACCCAGTACTTC
- | TRBJ2-7 | TRBD1 | TRBV10-3 | CAISPGQLLLYEQYF | TGTGCCATCAGTCCGGGACAGTTACTACTATACGAGCAGTACTTC